The 21 T cell receptor beta chains given below trace back to one sample, sequenced in a study of molecular identifiers for immune sequencing clone quantification. TCRdb re-called the PCR reads with MiXCR, one entry per CDR3 protein. The sample includes about 640,000 distinct CDR3 sequences, 15% to 20% of them seen just once. Sequencing used naive CD8+ T cells from blood, with Jurkat cell RNA spiked in. Subset indicated: FACS-sorted CD8+CD4-CCR7+CD45RA+ naive T cells. All receptors come from a human donor in good health. Some libraries in this study had Jurkat cell RNA spiked in.

As regards this clonotype: Given a much more abundant clone one base away, this may be a read error. The rearrangement uses TRBV4-3 and TRBJ2-6; a weak D match, TRBD1 (6 bases). V dropped 1 base and J dropped 4 bases, with 17 bases sitting between them. Per germline, CDR1 LGHNA and CDR2 YSLEER. The CDR3 has 18 amino acids. CDR3 sequence: CASSQGFTGFLGANVLTF. DNA of the CDR3: TGCGCCAGCAGCCAAGGTTTTACAGGGTTCTTGGGGGCCAACGTCCTGACTTTC.

This clonotype was detected ten times or more. The chain recombines TRBV7-6 with TRBJ2-5; 9 bases align to TRBD2. With V trimmed by 1 base and J by 5 bases, 8 bases remained unmatched. Germline V gene lookup returns CDR1 SGHVS and CDR2 FNYEAQ. The CDR3 is 16 amino acids. CDR3: CASSLESGGMEETQYF. DNA of the CDR3: TGTGCCAGCAGCTTAGAGAGCGGGGGGATGGAGGAGACCCAGTACTTC.

The chain recombines TRBV4-2 with TRBJ2-3; a weak D match, TRBD2 (5 bases). Looked up from germline, CDR1 is LGHNA and CDR2 is YNFKEQ. With 1 base removed from V and 5 bases from J, the gap between germline ends came to 13 bases. This CDR3 is built from 15 residues. The CDR3 DNA sequence: TGTGCCAGCAGCCAAGGCGGGTCGTCGGGAGATACGCAGTATTTT. This encodes CASSQGGSSGDTQYF.

The table lists this clonotype with a few counts. The chain has TRBV5-1 and TRBJ2-2; 14 nucleotides align to TRBD2. V shed 3 bases, J shed 4 bases, and the junction held 5 bases outside the gene matches. The V gene's germline CDR1 is SGHRS and CDR2 YFSETQ. The CDR3 contains 17 residues. Written as DNA, the CDR3 is TGCGCCAGCAGCTCCGGACTAGCGGGAGGACTCACCGGGGAGCTGTTTTTT. It is translated as CASSSGLAGGLTGELFF.

Ten or more counts support this clonotype. The rearrangement links TRBV25-1 to TRBJ2-1, with D perhaps assigned TRBD1 or TRBD2 (5 bases each). There are 15 residues in the CDR3. The V end was cut by 4 bases, the J end by 1 base, with 11 bases between. Germline V lookup: CDR1 MGHDK, CDR2 SYGVNS. CDR3 loop: CASSVIGGSYNEQFF. CDR3 in DNA: TGTGCCAGCAGTGTAATTGGGGGTTCCTACAATGAGCAGTTCTTC.

This clonotype was counted a few times. This sequence joins TRBV19 and TRBJ1-5, with D possibly being TRBD1 (5 bases). CDR3 length equals 13 residues. The V and J ends lost 8 bases and 7 bases respectively, with 15 bases between them. Germline values: CDR1 LNHDA, CDR2 SQIVND (reference sequence). CDR3 loop: CASGPTVYQPQHF. CDR3 coding DNA: TGTGCCAGTGGCCCGACAGTTTACCAGCCCCAGCATTTT. The full variable domain, with the rest looked up from reference TRBV19 and TRBJ1-5, is DGGITQSPKYLFRKEGQNVTLSCEQNLNHDAMYWYRQDPGQGLRLIYYSQIVNDFQKGDIAEGYSVSREKKESFPLTVTSAQKNPTAFYLCASGPTVYQPQHFGDGTRLSIL.

This clonotype was picked up a small number of times. The chain combines TRBV7-8 with TRBJ1-6, with 7 bases aligning to TRBD1. This CDR3 has 15 residues. The V segment lost 5 bases and the J segment 7 bases; nucleotides outside the gene matches: 8. CDR1 is SGHVS, CDR2 FQNEAQ, per germline. CDR3 bases: TGTGCCAGCAGCCTCACGGGACAGTTGAATTCACCCCTCCACTTT. It yields the protein CASSLTGQLNSPLHF.

This chain links TRBV20-1 with TRBJ2-7; D ambiguous. V lost 6 bases and J lost 3, with 15 bases in between. The germline gives CDR1 DFQATT, CDR2 SNEGSKA (reference sequence). This CDR3 has 13 amino acids. The CDR3 DNA follows: TGCAGTGCCCGAGCTGGGGAAGTCTACGAGCAGTACTTC. Its protein product is CSARAGEVYEQYF.

This clonotype was recorded at least ten times. J is TRBJ2-2 and V is TRBV2; D not resolved. Trimming cost V 7 bases and J 1 base, with 13 bases left between them. Germline V lookup: CDR1 SNHLY, CDR2 FYNNEI. This CDR3 spans 15 amino acids. CDR3 region: CASTEPTKNTGELFF. CDR3 sequence (DNA): TGTGCCAGCACCGAACCTACTAAGAACACCGGGGAGCTGTTTTTT.

Many counts were recorded for this clonotype. The chain carries TRBV27 and TRBJ2-7; possibly TRBD2 for D (7 bases). Germline V gives CDR1 MNHEY, CDR2 SMNVEV (reference sequence). The CDR3 has 14 amino acids. V lost 6 bases and J 5 bases, leaving 17 bases between the germline ends. In DNA, the CDR3 is TGTGCCAGCAGCTCTGGTTCGGGGGGCCACGAGCAGTACTTC. It specifies CASSSGSGGHEQYF.

This clonotype was recorded at least ten times. The chain is built from TRBV28 and TRBJ2-7; D gene unclear. Germline CDR1 and CDR2: MDHEN and SYDVKM. V was shortened by 4 bases and J by 4 bases, with 11 bases between the two germline ends. There are 13 residues in the CDR3. CDR3 in DNA: TGTGCCAGCAGTTCTCGAAATAAGTACGAGCAGTACTTC. Its protein product is CASSSRNKYEQYF.

As regards this clonotype: A read error is possible here, since a much larger clone lies one base away. The CDR3 does not end in the conserved phenylalanine or tryptophan, so this is likely a read error. The rearrangement links TRBV4-2 to TRBJ1-6; TRBD1 might be the D (6 bases). CDR3 size: 15 residues. V was pared by 0 bases and J by 7 bases, with 10 bases between. The germline gives CDR1 LGHNA, CDR2 YNFKEQ. CDR3 DNA: TGTGCCAGCAGCCAAGATCCGGGGGCGAATTCACCCCTCCACTCT. This gives the protein CASSQDPGANSPLHS.

This clonotype has only a few counts. V gene TRBV25-1 combines with J gene TRBJ1-1, with unresolved D. Trimming took off 3 bases at V and 7 bases at J, with 15 bases between the two ends. Germline values: CDR1 MGHDK, CDR2 SYGVNS. The CDR3 loop spans 14 amino acids. The DNA of the CDR3 is TGTGCCAGCAGTGACCCTGGCTACATCCGTGAAGCTTTCTTT. Its translation: CASSDPGYIREAFF.

This clonotype was seen repeatedly, ten times or more. V and J are TRBV12-3 or TRBV12-4 and TRBJ1-3; possibly TRBD1 for D (5 bases). Trimming left V 0 bases short and J 0 bases short, with 9 bases between. The CDR3 runs to 16 residues. The CDR3 loop is CASSLAGTDSGNTIYF. In nucleotides, the CDR3 is TGTGCCAGCAGTTTAGCGGGGACTGACTCTGGAAACACCATATATTTT.

Details on this clonotype: One base away lies a much larger clone, so this may be a sequencing read error. The final CDR3 position lacks the conserved phenylalanine or tryptophan, pointing to a likely read error. The chain has TRBV6-6 and TRBJ2-7, with D unclear. This CDR3 region has 12 residues. Trimming took off 2 bases at V and 7 bases at J, with 9 bases between the two ends. In germline, CDR1 is MNHNY, CDR2 SVGAGI (reference sequence). The CDR3 DNA follows: TGTGCCAGCAGTTACGGCAACGGTGAGCAGTACTAC. Translation: CASSYGNGEQYY.

Only a few counts were recorded for this clonotype. The rearrangement links TRBV30 to TRBJ1-5, with 7 positions matching TRBD1. Germline trimming cut 2 bases from V and 6 bases from J; bases unmatched to any gene: 10. The CDR3 contains 15 residues. The germline CDR1 and CDR2 sequences are GTSNPN and SVGIG (reference sequence). The CDR3 spells CAWSTGVTGVQPQHF. In DNA form, the CDR3 reads TGTGCCTGGAGTACAGGGGTAACAGGGGTTCAGCCCCAGCATTTT.

This clonotype was found a few times. The chain links TRBV27 to TRBJ2-7; D remains ambiguous. The ends were cut back, 2 bases at V and 3 bases at J, with 8 bases in the middle. Germline V lookup: CDR1 MNHEY, CDR2 SMNVEV (reference sequence). The CDR3 extends over 13 amino acids. Here the CDR3 reads CASSLGVHYEQYF. The CDR3 region has the DNA TGTGCCAGCAGTTTAGGAGTCCACTACGAGCAGTACTTC.

This clonotype appeared many times. The chain combines TRBV27 with TRBJ2-3, with D uncertain. CDR3 length equals 15 residues. In germline, CDR1 is MNHEY, CDR2 SMNVEV (reference sequence). The germline V and J ends were trimmed by 2 bases and 0 bases, with 9 bases remaining between them. The CDR3 sequence: CASSLMTGSTDTQYF. The CDR3 coding sequence is TGTGCCAGCAGTTTAATGACCGGTAGCACAGATACGCAGTATTTT.

The table lists this clonotype with many counts. The rearrangement uses TRBV11-2 and TRBJ2-3, with 8 bases that match TRBD2. This CDR3 has 16 amino acids. Trimming removed 5 bases from V and 2 bases from J; junction bases left unmatched: 9. CDR1 is SGHAT and CDR2 is FQNNGV in the germline V gene. This CDR3 is CASSPSGGGFTDTQYF. The CDR3 DNA reads as TGTGCCAGCAGCCCCTCGGGCGGGGGGTTCACAGATACGCAGTATTTT.

J is TRBJ2-1 and V is TRBV9; 13 bases line up with TRBD2. Germline CDR1 and CDR2: SGDLS and YYNGEE. Trimming cost V 4 bases and J 7 bases; bases outside gene matches: 8. This CDR3 has 16 residues. CDR3 nucleotides: TGTGCCAGCAGCCCGTGGACTAGCGGGAGTCAAAATGAGCAGTTCTTC. As protein: CASSPWTSGSQNEQFF.

About this clonotype: A much larger clone lies a single base off, so this may be a read error. Given the absence of the conserved phenylalanine or tryptophan at the CDR3 end, a read error is likely. V and J are TRBV29-1 and TRBJ1-1, with TRBD1 as a possible D gene (5 bases). The CDR3 has 14 residues. The V end lost 2 bases, the J end lost 1 base, and 11 bases lay between the germline ends. Per the germline V gene, CDR1 is SQVTM and CDR2 is ANQGSEA. In DNA form, the CDR3 reads TGCAGCGTTGAACCAACAGACAGGAACACTGAAGCTTTCTCT. This gives the protein CSVEPTDRNTEAFS.